This T cell receptor (beta chain) was recovered during a study of blood T cells in healthy people across ages. Findings of the study overall: Aged donors had fewer naive CD4+ cells and lower diversity than long-lived donors.

V lost 6 bases and J 6 bases, leaving 14 bases between the germline ends. Germline V gene sequence: CDR1 DFQATT, CDR2 SNEGSKA (reference sequence). The CDR3 totals 12 residues. This clonotype was observed a few times. Its antigen remains unknown. The second PCR ran roughly 6 to 11 cycles with a sample-barcoded 5' primer and J-beta primers. TCRdb called the 5' RACE reads again in MiXCR, with one record for every CDR3 protein. The sample has more than 650,000 distinct CDR3 sequences, 22% seen once. The specimen was blood. V is TRBV20-1 and J is TRBJ1-2; D is unclear. This sequence originates from a man aged 65 to 85 in good health. DNA of the CDR3: TGCAGTGCCAATTTAGAGGAAGATGGCTACACCTTC. Amino acids: CSANLEEDGYTF.